The rows below give T cell receptor beta chains drawn from one sample of a study of OX40 agonist ivuxolimab in advanced cancers. This table comes from immunoSEQ multiplex PCR, and its TCRdb copy is limited to in-frame clones, with some not included. The sample gives fewer than 80,000 clones, 75% to 90% of which show up once; about 0.76% is in the top ten. Material: CD4+ or CD8+ T cells sorted from blood, obtained in a trial of the OX40 agonist ivuxolimab. The receptors here all came from an adult with an advanced solid tumor such as melanoma, head and neck, liver or kidney cancer. The conserved cysteine and the conserved F or W are not part of the CDR3 here. Each record gives: D gene, V gene, J gene, CDR3 protein. The D gene is left open where the match is weak.

>-|TRBV28|TRBJ1-1
ASSLTHMNTEAF
>TRBD2|TRBV6-6|TRBJ2-3
ASTRTSGGLTDTQY
>-|TRBV28|TRBJ1-3
ASTEEHSGNTIY
>-|TRBV27|TRBJ1-5
ASSLTRNQPQH
>TRBD2|TRBV7-3|TRBJ2-3
ASSLGLAAITDTQY
>-|TRBV2|TRBJ2-1
ASKTQGLIYNEQF
>-|TRBV11-3|TRBJ1-1
ASSLELEAF
>-|TRBV7-9|TRBJ1-2
ATDRGDYGYT
>-|TRBV6-5|TRBJ2-7
ASSYETFGREQY
>-|TRBV4-1|TRBJ2-7
ASSRQVAGEQY
>-|TRBV5-1|TRBJ1-1
ASSLLITSTEAF
>TRBD1|TRBV10-3|TRBJ2-7
AISSGTGSHEQY
>TRBD2|TRBV5-1|TRBJ2-1
ASSLGTSGYNEQF
>TRBD2|TRBV2|TRBJ2-7
ASSDGLAGGEQY
>TRBD2|TRBV6-5|TRBJ2-1
ASSSSGGSYNEQF
>-|TRBV28|TRBJ1-1
ASSFQGPVNGNTEAF
>TRBD1|TRBV4-1|TRBJ1-2
ASSQFRDSYGYT
>-|TRBV6-1|TRBJ1-5
ASSEQGSVFQPQH
>TRBD2|TRBV9|TRBJ2-1
ASSVQERGNYNEQF
>TRBD1|TRBV6-6|TRBJ2-2
ASSYSGQGDTGELF
>-|TRBV28|TRBJ1-6
ASSKGSPLH
>TRBD2|TRBV5-4|TRBJ2-5
ASSLGLAVQETQY
>TRBD1|TRBV19|TRBJ1-6
ASSPYTTGVGSPLH
>-|TRBV11-3|TRBJ2-1
ASSHRVAGINEQF
>TRBD2|TRBV6-5|TRBJ2-5
ASSTTSGGPWY
>TRBD2|TRBV5-4|TRBJ2-2
ASSALAGSPTGELF
>-|TRBV5-1|TRBJ2-5
ASSLDGGETQY
>-|TRBV11-2|TRBJ2-3
ASSLGVGSTDTQY
>-|TRBV5-4|TRBJ1-4
ASSSRGSSSEKLF
>TRBD2|TRBV11-2|TRBJ2-1
ASSLRTSGGAKNEQF
>-|TRBV5-1|TRBJ2-3
ASSGDTRMDTQY
>TRBD1|TRBV6-5|TRBJ1-4
ASRLGTENEKLF
>-|TRBV7-9|TRBJ2-6
ASLGGFSGANVLT
>TRBD1|TRBV12-5|TRBJ1-3
ASGLVGQGASGNTIY
>TRBD1|TRBV6-5|TRBJ1-3
ASSYGTGSSGNTIY
>-|TRBV27|TRBJ1-1
ASSLWGTAEAF
>-|TRBV19|TRBJ2-3
ASSLIPGLSARTDTQY
>-|TRBV5-1|TRBJ2-7
ASSLGGYSYEQY
>-|TRBV7-3|TRBJ2-1
ASSLMGGGYNEQF
>TRBD1|TRBV2|TRBJ1-4
ASSGGQGMGEKLF
>-|TRBV12-5|TRBJ2-2
ASGGGNTGELF